This TCR beta chain was found in a study of shared clonotypes between healthy human individuals (dated by TCRdb to 2018 to 2021). Some background on the complete study: The cohort included three men and a couple of women between 18 and 49 years of age. Libraries were prepared and TCR repertoires were sequenced by different laboratories using diverse techniques, in order to increase sequencing depth and limit assay-specific biases. Blood TCR repertoires of a handful of healthy adults were deeply sequenced to estimate repertoire size and the extent of clonotype sharing between individuals. Per donor, leukapheresis produced somewhere between about 0.9 and 9.5 billion PBMCs. Per donor, three plates each were used for CD4 naive and CD4 memory, two for CD8 naive, and one for CD8 memory. The investigation overall reported the following: Compared with non-shared clonotypes, clonotypes shared by all four sorted-subset donors had higher generation probabilities. When four donors were compared, the shared fraction of clonotypes was approximately 5% for naive CD4, roughly 3.3% for naive CD8, 2% to 2.5% for memory CD4, and approximately 0.4% for memory CD8. The genetic and exposure-history diversity represented was limited by the small number of donors. Naive subsets generally had larger estimated clonotype richness than memory subsets did. Even with the large sequencing depth, rarefaction of the sorted-subset datasets indicated that sequencing was incomplete. Pairwise subsampling led to the expectation that sequencing depth would affect the degree of clonotype sharing among donors. Sampling was limited to blood, and TCR repertoires in tissue likely differ from TCR repertoires in blood.

Using the deep immunoSEQ assay, TCR CDR3 regions were amplified from genomic DNA by multiplex PCR. Genomic DNA extracted from each cell subset was distributed evenly over all wells of several immunoSEQ 96-well plates, and each plate served as one replicate. For sorted subsets, each replicate PCR was loaded with about 200 ng genomic DNA, equivalent to some 31,000 T cell genomes. Purified libraries were measured with a Qubit 3.0 fluorometer, size-checked on a Bioanalyzer 2100, and measured again with the KAPA Library Quantification kit. A separate single-read 150-cycle Illumina NextSeq 550 flow cell was used to sequence each immunoSEQ 96-well plate. From the authors' description of their analysis: Because the immunoSEQ output included only junctional sequences and no quality scores, the filtering could not be the same as the filtering used for full-length reads. Sequences were annotated with PyIR, a Python wrapper for IgBLAST v1.9, using IMGT germline references to assign V/J genes and CDR3. Any read was removed if the V/J assignment was weak (E-value above 1e-6), the CDR3 was missing, or the read contained stop codons, out-of-frame junctions, or ambiguous translated residues. A V3J clonotype was defined by an identical inferred V gene, J gene, and CDR3 amino acid sequence. The percentage overlap between two repertoires was calculated by dividing the number of shared unique clonotypes by the size of the smaller repertoire. RTK rarefaction, the Chao1 estimator, and Recon v2.1 estimates of unobserved clonotypes were used to assess repertoire richness. Generation probabilities for all TCRbeta clonotypes obtained by the gDNA method from several donors were computed using OLGA. The clones in this table, taken by TCRdb from immuneACCESS, are in-frame only. Not every clone is retained; where verified, under half of the shortfall comes from an unresolved V gene, and the cause of the rest is unknown. V, J and clone size derive from that table, while D and trimming were established from the DNA sequence. The sample data list 2 million to 2.5 million clones, and 85% to 95% of these were observed just once. Around 0.38% of the sample is in the top ten clones.

The donors were healthy, HIV-negative adults with no recently reported acute infections or vaccinations. Every donor was a Caucasian adult living in Nashville, Tennessee, USA. Magnetic negative selection was used to enrich CD4+ T cells, after which naive cells were positively selected on CD45RA and the negative fraction became the memory subset. Blood was collected by leukapheresis, and PBMCs were isolated by Ficoll-Histopaque density gradient centrifugation and then cryopreserved in liquid nitrogen vapor phase. Analytical flow cytometry was used to check the purity and quantity of every magnetically sorted T cell population. From each sorted fraction, genomic DNA was isolated and quantified by UV absorbance on a Nanodrop 2000c. From its cysteine to its phenylalanine, the CDR3 spans 14 amino acids. The kept DNA is CDR3 alone, 42 bases in frame from the first base. The CDR1 and CDR2 encoded by the germline V gene are SGHDN and FVKESK. Cut back by 4 bases and 0 bases, the V and J ends lie 9 bases apart.

This clone appeared a few times. What this receptor recognizes is not known. No qualities accompany the bases; no much larger clone lies one base away. The chain is encoded by TRBV14 joined to TRBJ1-1, with the D segment identity uncertain. The origin of this receptor is a man younger than 30 in good health. Some clones in this sample may be carry-over from other donors' samples. Sequencing was done on a sample of naive CD4+ T cells from PBMCs. In the paper's terms, the cell subset or site label means: CD45RA+ positively selected. The CDR3 protein sequence reads: CASSLLTVNTEAFF. The DNA sequence follows: TGTGCCAGCAGCCTCCTAACAGTGAACACTGAAGCTTTCTTT.